One and the same sample provided the 11 T cell receptor beta chains below, sequenced in a study of blood T cell repertoires in COVID-19. TCRdb's copy holds only in-frame clones and misses some; the assay was immunoSEQ multiplex PCR. Altogether about 98,000 clones are present, 70% to 90% being singletons, with the ten largest covering around 9.5%. Input material: peripheral blood. These TCRs come from a man aged 40-50 years with active or convalescent COVID-19.

The chain joins TRBV10-3 to TRBJ2-7; D is possibly TRBD2 (5 bases). Trimming cost V 4 bases and J 3 bases, with 10 bases left between them. The CDR3 covers 13 residues. The germline gives CDR1 ENHRY, CDR2 SYGVKD. The CDR3 here is CAISVSSSYEQYF. The CDR3 nucleotides read TGTGCCATCAGTGTGTCTAGCAGCTACGAGCAGTACTTC.

The chain links TRBV5-1 to TRBJ2-7, with D possibly matching TRBD1 (6 bases). CDR3 size: 14 residues. CDR1 is SGHRS, CDR2 YFSETQ, per germline. Trimming pared 0 bases from V and 3 bases from J, leaving 10 bases between. CDR3 in amino acids: CASSLGDKVYEQYF. The CDR3 nucleotides are TGCGCCAGCAGCTTGGGGGACAAAGTCTACGAGCAGTACTTC.

The V gene is TRBV6-2 or TRBV6-3, the J gene TRBJ2-5; possible D gene TRBD2, 6 bases. The CDR3 is 15 residues long. Germline lookup yields CDR1 MNHEY and CDR2 SVGEGT. Trimming removed 5 bases at V and 3 bases at J, with 16 bases between. DNA of the CDR3: TGTGCCAGCAGTCCACGGGGAGCGGGTAAAGAGACCCAGTACTTC. As protein: CASSPRGAGKETQYF.

J is TRBJ2-7 and V is TRBV6-5, with D possibly TRBD2 on 6 matching bases. Germline CDR1 reads MNHEY; CDR2 reads SVGAGI. The CDR3 sequence is 13 residues long. The V and J ends lost 8 bases and 4 bases respectively, with 15 bases between them. The CDR3 DNA is TGTGCCAGCCGAGGGACTCCCTTGTACGAGCAGTACTTC. Amino acid sequence: CASRGTPLYEQYF.

The rearrangement joins TRBV7-2 to TRBJ1-1; 7 bases align to TRBD1. The CDR3 consists of 15 residues. Germline V CDR1 and CDR2: SGHTA, FQGNSA. J lost 0 bases, V lost 2 bases, and 3 bases had no gene match. CDR3 DNA: TGTGCCAGCAGCTTAACCGGACAGGTGAACACTGAAGCTTTCTTT. Encoded protein: CASSLTGQVNTEAFF.

The gene calls are TRBV18 and TRBJ1-1, with D unresolved. V was trimmed by 3 bases and J by 3 bases, leaving 5 bases between them. The CDR3 spans 12 residues. Germline CDR1 reads KGHSH; CDR2 reads LQKENI. CDR3 bases: TGTGCCAGCTCACCGAGGGACACTGAAGCTTTCTTT. Residues: CASSPRDTEAFF.

The chain employs TRBV29-1 and TRBJ1-1; 9 nucleotides align to TRBD1. The CDR3 covers 13 residues. The trim removed 7 bases at V and 4 bases at J, leaving 7 bases unmatched. Germline CDR1 SQVTM, CDR2 ANQGSEA. CDR3 sequence: CSAETGGGTEAFF. The DNA for the CDR3 is TGCAGCGCTGAGACAGGGGGAGGCACTGAAGCTTTCTTT.

J is TRBJ2-5 and V is TRBV7-3, with D unclear. CDR3 length equals 14 residues. The V end was cut by 4 bases, the J end by 9 bases, with 18 bases between. The germline V gene encodes CDR1 SGHTA and CDR2 FQGTGA. The CDR3 loop reads CASSSSGGPTAQYF. The CDR3, as DNA: TGTGCCAGCAGCTCTTCTGGCGGCCCCACGGCCCAGTACTTC.

This clone was observed a few times. V is TRBV10-3 and J is TRBJ1-2; 7 positions agree with TRBD1. This CDR3 is built from 16 residues. V lost 4 bases to trimming and J lost 6 bases; unmatched junction nucleotides: 14. Germline values: CDR1 ENHRY, CDR2 SYGVKD. The CDR3 spells CAISGQGIEGFNGYTF. Written as DNA, the CDR3 is TGTGCCATCAGTGGACAGGGAATTGAGGGATTTAATGGCTACACCTTC.

The chain carries TRBV7-2 and TRBJ2-3; a possible D gene is TRBD2 (5 bases). Germline loops: CDR1 SGHTA, CDR2 FQGNSA. This CDR3 has 16 residues. Deletions cut 5 bases from V and 0 bases from J, with 15 bases between. The CDR3 sequence: CASSPRGRRSTDTQYF. In nucleotides, the CDR3 is TGTGCCAGCAGCCCCAGAGGGCGAAGGAGCACAGATACGCAGTATTTT.

The table lists this clone with a count of one. CDR3 in amino acids: CASGSGMTSGGTYTGELFF. The CDR3 coding sequence is TGTGCTAGTGGTTCGGGGATGACTAGCGGGGGAACGTACACCGGGGAGCTGTTTTTT. The rearrangement uses TRBV12-5 and TRBJ2-2, with TRBD2 identical over 12 bases. V trimming: 4 bases; J trimming: 3 bases; junction bases outside the gene matches: 12. CDR3 length: 19 amino acids. The germline V gene encodes CDR1 LGHNT and CDR2 FRNRAP.